This is a list of T cell receptor beta chains from one sample in a study of cytomegalovirus exposure and HLA in healthy donors. Data came from immunoSEQ multiplex PCR; TCRdb stores just in-frame clones and leaves some out. The sample shows some 100,000 clones, 70% to 80% of them seen only once. The sequenced material came from PBMCs. The receptors were sampled from a female donor in good health and CMV-seropositive. Each CDR3 is given with its conserved first and last residue. D genes are given only for firm matches. The size of a clone is reported for some rows only, either as once, few or many, or as a class for expanded clones.

>-|TRBV5-4|TRBJ2-1|TRBD1
TGTGCCAGCAGCCCCGGGACAGGGGCCTACAATGAGCAGTTCTTC
CASSPGTGAYNEQFF
>-|TRBV13|TRBJ1-6|-
TGTGCCAGCAGCCCTAGACAGAGCTCCTATAATTCACCCCTCCACTTT
CASSPRQSSYNSPLHF
>few|TRBV19|TRBJ1-1|-
TGTGCCAGTAGTCCGGAGGGGAACACTGAAGCTTTCTTT
CASSPEGNTEAFF
>once|TRBV7-2|TRBJ2-2|TRBD2
TGTGCCAGCAGCTTTGCGACTAGCGGCACCGGGGAGCTGTTTTTT
CASSFATSGTGELFF
>-|TRBV27|TRBJ1-2|TRBD1
TGTGCCAGCAGAACTCCGGGACAGGGGGGCGGCTACACCTTC
CASRTPGQGGGYTF
>-|TRBV5-1|TRBJ2-5|TRBD2
TGCGCCAGCAGCTTTCTTCGACTAGCGGGAGAAGAGACCCAGTACTTC
CASSFLRLAGEETQYF
>-|TRBV27|TRBJ1-1|-
TGTGCCAGCAGGGAACCAGGGTCGGCGACCGCTGAAGCTTTCTTT
CASREPGSATAEAFF
>once|TRBV6-5|TRBJ2-2|-
TGTGCCAGCAGTTTGCGGGGCGTCACCGGGGAGCTGTTTTTT
CASSLRGVTGELFF
>-|TRBV4-2|TRBJ1-2|-
TGTGCCAGCAGCTACGACAGAGATGGCTACACCTTC
CASSYDRDGYTF
>-|TRBV7-2|TRBJ1-2|-
TGTGCCAGCAGCTTAGCTGGGGCAACAGATGGCTACACCTTC
CASSLAGATDGYTF
>-|TRBV25-1|TRBJ1-2|TRBD1
TGTGCCAGCAGTGTTGAGGGGGCTGGTTATGGCTACACCTTC
CASSVEGAGYGYTF
>-|TRBV6-5|TRBJ2-1|TRBD2
TGTGCCAGCAGTTCCCCAGGTAGCGGGAGGGGTGAGCAGTTCTTC
CASSSPGSGRGEQFF
>-|TRBV13|TRBJ2-1|-
TGTGCCAGCAGTCGATCCGACTTATACAATGAGCAGTTCTTC
CASSRSDLYNEQFF
>-|TRBV14|TRBJ2-2|TRBD1
TGTGCCAGCAGCCTCTGGACAGGGGCGAACACCGGGGAGCTGTTTTTT
CASSLWTGANTGELFF
>-|TRBV7-2|TRBJ2-7|TRBD2
TGTGCCAGCAGCTTATACGGCGGGGGGAACTACGAGCAGTACTTC
CASSLYGGGNYEQYF
>-|TRBV5-6|TRBJ2-1|-
TGTGCCAGCAGCTTTACCACTCTACCCGAGTACAATGAGCAGTTCTTC
CASSFTTLPEYNEQFF
>-|TRBV7-2|TRBJ2-2|TRBD1
TGTGCCAGCAGCTTAGCGCCGAAAGGGACAGGGAACACCGGGGAGCTGTTTTTT
CASSLAPKGTGNTGELFF
>-|TRBV19|TRBJ2-1|TRBD2
TGTGCCAGTAGTACTACCCTAGCGGGGGGATACAATGAGCAGTTCTTC
CASSTTLAGGYNEQFF
>-|TRBV7-9|TRBJ1-2|-
TGTGCCAGCAGCTTAAAAGGCCTCCCGGAGGGCTACACCTTC
CASSLKGLPEGYTF
>-|TRBV30|TRBJ2-5|-
TGTGCCTGGAGCGGGACACTCCAAGAGACCCAGTACTTC
CAWSGTLQETQYF
>-|TRBV19|TRBJ2-5|TRBD2
TGTGCCAGTAGGCTAGCGGGAACAGAGACCCAGTACTTC
CASRLAGTETQYF
>-|TRBV6-5|TRBJ1-3|TRBD1
TGTGCCAGCAGGACGGGACAGGGCGGCGGAAACACCATATATTTT
CASRTGQGGGNTIYF
>-|TRBV5-6|TRBJ1-4|-
TGTGCCAGCAGCTTGGCAGGGATCGGTGATGAAAAACTGTTTTTT
CASSLAGIGDEKLFF
>-|TRBV18|TRBJ2-2|-
TGTGCCAGCTCGCCTAGACTAGGAAGTGCCGGGGAGCTGTTTTTT
CASSPRLGSAGELFF
>few|TRBV6-5|TRBJ2-7|TRBD1
TGTGCCAGCAGTTACCGGGGACAGGGGCCCTACGAGCAGTACTTC
CASSYRGQGPYEQYF
>few|TRBV5-1|TRBJ2-3|-
TGCGCCAGCAGCTTACGACTAAGCCCCCCCTCAGATACGCAGTATTTT
CASSLRLSPPSDTQYF
>-|TRBV6-5|TRBJ2-5|TRBD1
TGTGCCAGCAGATCTACAGGGGTCCAGCGAGGGCAGTACTTC
CASRSTGVQRGQYF
>-|TRBV18|TRBJ1-5|TRBD1
TGTGCCAGCTCACCCCGGACAGGGGGCAATCAGCCCCAGCATTTT
CASSPRTGGNQPQHF
>-|TRBV6-5|TRBJ1-1|-
TGTGCCAGCAGGCAGGGGCCGAACACTGAAGCTTTCTTT
CASRQGPNTEAFF
>-|TRBV5-6|TRBJ2-3|TRBD1
TGTGCCAGCAGCCAAGGGGGCCGGGATACGCAGTATTTT
CASSQGGRDTQYF
>-|TRBV7-2|TRBJ2-7|TRBD1
TGTGCCAGCAGCTTGACAGGGATCAACGAGCAGTACTTC
CASSLTGINEQYF
>-|TRBV11-3|TRBJ1-2|-
TGTGCCAGTAGCTTAGCAGGGTCCTATGGCTACACCTTC
CASSLAGSYGYTF
>-|TRBV7-2|TRBJ1-6|-
TGTGCCAGCAGCTTAGTACGGAATTCACCCCTCCACTTT
CASSLVRNSPLHF
>-|TRBV6-4|TRBJ1-4|TRBD1
TGTGCCAGCAGTGACGGGACAGGGGGAAAGGAAAAACTGTTTTTT
CASSDGTGGKEKLFF
>-|TRBV5-4|TRBJ2-1|TRBD1
TGTGCCAGCAGTATTGACAGGGTGTCCTACAATGAGCAGTTCTTC
CASSIDRVSYNEQFF
>-|TRBV19|TRBJ2-6|TRBD1
TGTGCCAGTTCCCTCCAGGGGGCTGGGGCCAACGTCCTGACTTTC
CASSLQGAGANVLTF
>-|TRBV30|TRBJ2-3|-
TGTGCCTGGATCGGCGGGGGCACAGATACGCAGTATTTT
CAWIGGGTDTQYF
>-|TRBV15|TRBJ1-5|TRBD1
TGTGCCACCAGCAGATGGGGACAGCCTAATCAGCCCCAGCATTTT
CATSRWGQPNQPQHF
>-|TRBV6-1|TRBJ2-7|-
TGTGCCAGCAGTGAACGGTACGAGCAGTACTTC
CASSERYEQYF
>-|TRBV23-1|TRBJ2-5|-
TGCGCCAGCAGTCCCCGTGGGCGGGATGAGACCCAGTACTTC
CASSPRGRDETQYF
>-|TRBV11-2|TRBJ1-4|TRBD1
TGTGCCAGCAGCTTTCCACAGGGGACCACTTCAACTAATGAAAAACTGTTTTTT
CASSFPQGTTSTNEKLFF
>-|TRBV9|TRBJ2-5|-
TGTGCCAGCAGCGTAGATTGGAGGGGCGGAGAGACCCAGTACTTC
CASSVDWRGGETQYF
>-|TRBV20-1|TRBJ2-5|-
TGCAGTGCCTCGGGAGAGACCCAGTACTTC
CSASGETQYF
>-|TRBV10-3|TRBJ2-3|TRBD2
TGTGCCATCAGTGAATCCCCTAGCGGGACTAGGGAGGATACGCAGTATTTT
CAISESPSGTREDTQYF